Included here is one TCR beta chain sequence, with context. It lacks a known antigen. One base away there is no much larger clone; base qualities are not given. The library came from the immunoSEQ multiplex PCR assay. In TCRdb, the immuneACCESS table is reduced to in-frame sequences with V and J assigned. These tables do not hold every clone; where another copy was compared, an unresolved V gene accounts for under half, and the others remain unexplained. This sample lists roughly 80,000 clones; approximately 89% were detected once. The ten top clones hold about 0.38% of the sample. The source of the sample is a study of technical replicates of blood from a few donors (dated by TCRdb to about 2017). The CDR3 sequence holds 13 residues, the cysteine and phenylalanine included. Only CDR3 DNA is held: 39 bases, read in frame from base 1. CDR1 and CDR2 are read off the germline V gene as SNHLY and FYNNEI. V is cut by 5 bases and J by 6 bases, and the space between the germline ends is 14 bases.

What was sequenced was T cells isolated from PBMCs. This TCR was sampled from a human donor in good health. The chain uses TRBV2 and TRBJ2-7, with no confidently assigned D gene. Here is the DNA: TGTGCCAGCAGTCGCCTAGAACTGGGCGAGCAGTACTTC. Translated, it reads CASSRLELGEQYF.